Listed below are T cell receptor beta chains from one sample, sequenced in a study of Graves' ophthalmopathy and Graves' hyperthyroidism. TCRdb independently ran MiXCR on the multiplex PCR reads; one entry per CDR3 protein. The sample holds 350,000 to 400,000 distinct CDR3 sequences, about 16% seen once. The source material was peripheral blood. The receptors were sampled from a woman under 30 with Graves' ophthalmopathy. The conserved cysteine and the conserved F or W are not part of the CDR3 here.

ASSFDSFYEQY | 11 | TRBV7-9
ASSLDLWAGYT | 11 | TRBV11-2
ASSQVDQETQY | 11 | TRBV4-1
ASSLAGRGGYEQY | 13 | TRBV7-9
ASSEGSRGETGELF | 14 | TRBV6-1
ASSPDRGVHQETQY | 14 | TRBV7-9
ASSYDLAGGPRTGELF | 16 | TRBV6-2/TRBV6-3
ASSLGGGPYRTVSYEQY | 17 | TRBV7-8
AWSAGQGVDEQF | 12 | TRBV30
ATSRAGVDETQY | 12 | TRBV15
SPFAGGDGSPLH | 12 | TRBV20-1
ASSLATEQPQH | 11 | TRBV7-2
AWSLGRSNSPLH | 12 | TRBV30
SAWASGGNTIY | 11 | TRBV20-1
ASRLGLAGGEETQY | 14 | TRBV3-1
SVESDTDTQY | 10 | TRBV29-1
ASSLGHRLNTGELF | 14 | TRBV27
AISESRAVTEAF | 12 | TRBV10-3
ASSLEAGLSYEQY | 13 | TRBV11-2
AGRTSDSYEQY | 11 | TRBV28
ASSQVGGRVGTGELF | 15 | TRBV3-1
ASSPGGEKLF | 10 | TRBV7-8
ATSTGLMNTEAF | 12 | TRBV24-1
ASSPLGTGATEAF | 13 | TRBV6-2/TRBV6-3
AIRGGNIQY | 9 | TRBV28
ASSYPGQGSYEQY | 13 | TRBV6-2/TRBV6-3
ASSLARGAGGYT | 12 | TRBV7-2
SASSQRGPYEQY | 12 | TRBV20-1
ASQLGETQY | 9 | TRBV5-5
ASSLSGSIVEQF | 12 | TRBV7-2
ASSLARSSVAF | 11 | TRBV6-1
ATSVADNYGYT | 11 | TRBV24-1
ASSLNEVWNHRRGRAYEQY | 19 | TRBV13
ASSPSLGNTEAF | 12 | TRBV18
ATSRDPSMTLGTGELF | 16 | TRBV15
ASSANYGYT | 9 | TRBV11-2
ASSYRQGRETQY | 12 | TRBV6-2/TRBV6-3
ASSGRLAGFYEQY | 13 | TRBV3-1
SAAPAASWTGELF | 13 | TRBV20-1
ASTRGQGGGETQY | 13 | TRBV25-1